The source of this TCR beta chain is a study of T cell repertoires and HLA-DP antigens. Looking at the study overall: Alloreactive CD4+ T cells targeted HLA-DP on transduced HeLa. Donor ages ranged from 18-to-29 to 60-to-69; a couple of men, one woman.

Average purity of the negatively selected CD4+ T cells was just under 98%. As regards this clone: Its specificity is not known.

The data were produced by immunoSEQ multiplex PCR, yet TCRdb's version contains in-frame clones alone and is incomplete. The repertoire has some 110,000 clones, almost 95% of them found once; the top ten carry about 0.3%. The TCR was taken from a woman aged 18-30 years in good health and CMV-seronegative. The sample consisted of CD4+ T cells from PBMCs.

The CDR3 reads CASSESASTTNTEAFF. The CDR3 coding sequence is TGCGCCAGCAGTGAGTCGGCCAGCACAACGAACACTGAAGCTTTCTTT. The rearrangement uses TRBV10-1 and TRBJ1-1, with D unclear. V lost 0 bases to trimming and J lost 1 base, with 12 bases between them. This CDR3 spans 16 amino acids. CDR1 and CDR2 (germline): WNHNN, SYGVQD (reference sequence).